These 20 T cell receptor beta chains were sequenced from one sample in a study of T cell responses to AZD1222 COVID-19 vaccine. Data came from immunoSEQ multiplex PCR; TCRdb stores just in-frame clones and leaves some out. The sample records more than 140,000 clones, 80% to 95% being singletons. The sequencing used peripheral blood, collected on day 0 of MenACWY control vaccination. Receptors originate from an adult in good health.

The CDR3 is CASKLGMWAFF. CDR3 DNA: TGTGCCAGCAAACTGGGTATGTGGGCTTTCTTT. J is TRBJ1-1 and V is TRBV12-3 or TRBV12-4; D uncertain. Trimming removed 7 bases at V and 11 bases at J, with 14 bases between. The CDR3 runs 11 residues.

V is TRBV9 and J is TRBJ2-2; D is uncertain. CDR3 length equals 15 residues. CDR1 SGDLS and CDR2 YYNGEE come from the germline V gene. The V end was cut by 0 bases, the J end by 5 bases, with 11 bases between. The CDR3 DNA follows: TGTGCCAGCAGCGTAGGGGCGACGCTGACCGGGGAGCTGTTTTTT. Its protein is CASSVGATLTGELFF.

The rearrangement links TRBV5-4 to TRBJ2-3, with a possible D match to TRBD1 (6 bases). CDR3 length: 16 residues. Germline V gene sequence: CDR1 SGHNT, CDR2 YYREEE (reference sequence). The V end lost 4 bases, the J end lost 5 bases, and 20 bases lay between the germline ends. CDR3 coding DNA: TGTGCCAGCAGCACGGCAGGGGTCGTGGGGGAAGATACGCAGTATTTT. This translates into CASSTAGVVGEDTQYF.

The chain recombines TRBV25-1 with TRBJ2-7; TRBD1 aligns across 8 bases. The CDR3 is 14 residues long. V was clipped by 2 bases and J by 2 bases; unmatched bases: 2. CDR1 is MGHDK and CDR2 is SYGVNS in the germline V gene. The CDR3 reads CASSEDRGPYEQYF. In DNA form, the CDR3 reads TGTGCCAGCAGTGAAGACAGGGGCCCCTACGAGCAGTACTTC.

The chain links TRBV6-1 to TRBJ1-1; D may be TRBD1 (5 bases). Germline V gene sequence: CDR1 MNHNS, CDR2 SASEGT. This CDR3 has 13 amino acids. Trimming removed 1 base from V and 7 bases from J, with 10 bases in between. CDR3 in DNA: TGTGCCAGCAGTGAAGGCCCGGGACTTGAAGCTTTCTTT. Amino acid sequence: CASSEGPGLEAFF.

This CDR3 reads CASSQGGTEAFF. In nucleotides, the CDR3 is TGTGCCAGCAGCCAAGGGGGAACTGAAGCTTTCTTT. The chain recombines TRBV9 with TRBJ1-1; possibly TRBD1 for D (6 bases). The CDR3 is 12 residues long. The germline V gene encodes CDR1 SGDLS and CDR2 YYNGEE. V lost 4 bases, J lost 5 bases, and 9 bases lay in between.

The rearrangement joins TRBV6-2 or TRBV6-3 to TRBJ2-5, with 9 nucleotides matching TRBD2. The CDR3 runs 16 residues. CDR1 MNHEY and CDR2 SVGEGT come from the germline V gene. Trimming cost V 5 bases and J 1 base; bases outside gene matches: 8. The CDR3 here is CASSNQRGAAQETQYF. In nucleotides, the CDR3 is TGTGCCAGCAGTAACCAGCGGGGGGCAGCCCAAGAGACCCAGTACTTC.

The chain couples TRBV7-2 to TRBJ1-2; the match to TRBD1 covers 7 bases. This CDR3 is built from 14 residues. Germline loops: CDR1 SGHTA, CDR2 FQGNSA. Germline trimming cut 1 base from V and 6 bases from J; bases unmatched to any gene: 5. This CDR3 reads CASSLGTGVHGYTF. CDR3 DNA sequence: TGTGCCAGCAGCTTAGGAACAGGGGTCCATGGCTACACCTTC.

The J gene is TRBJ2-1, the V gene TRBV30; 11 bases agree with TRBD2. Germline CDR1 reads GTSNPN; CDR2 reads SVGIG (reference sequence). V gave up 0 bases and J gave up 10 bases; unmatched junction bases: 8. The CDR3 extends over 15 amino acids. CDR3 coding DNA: TGTGCCTGGAGTGTGGGGCTAGCGGGAGGCGGAGAGCAGTTCTTC. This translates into CAWSVGLAGGGEQFF. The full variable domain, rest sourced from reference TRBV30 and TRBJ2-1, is SQTIHQWPATLVQPVGSPLSLECTVEGTSNPNLYWYRQAAGRGLQLLFYSVGIGQISSEVPQNLSASRPQDRQFILSSKKLLLSDSGFYLCAWSVGLAGGGEQFFGPGTRLTVL.

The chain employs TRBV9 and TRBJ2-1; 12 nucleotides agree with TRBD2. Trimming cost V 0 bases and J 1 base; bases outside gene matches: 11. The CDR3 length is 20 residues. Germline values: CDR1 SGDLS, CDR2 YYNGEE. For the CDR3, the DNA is TGTGCCAGCAGCGTAGGGGCTAGCGGGGGGGCATTGTTGTCCTACAATGAGCAGTTCTTC. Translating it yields CASSVGASGGALLSYNEQFF.

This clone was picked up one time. CDR3 coding DNA: TGTGCCAGCAGCGATGGCAGGGATGAGCAGTTCTTC. This translates into CASSDGRDEQFF. This chain links TRBV11-2 with TRBJ2-1, with D tentatively TRBD1 (5 bases). Germline CDR1 reads SGHAT; CDR2 reads FQNNGV. Trimming took 5 bases from V and 8 from J, leaving 10 bases between them. This CDR3 spans 12 amino acids.

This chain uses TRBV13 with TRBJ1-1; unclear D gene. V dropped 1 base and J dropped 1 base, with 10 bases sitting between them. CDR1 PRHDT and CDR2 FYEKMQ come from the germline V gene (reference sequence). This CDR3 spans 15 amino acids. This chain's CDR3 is CASSLDTRSNTEAFF. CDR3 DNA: TGTGCCAGCAGCTTAGATACACGGTCGAACACTGAAGCTTTCTTT.

The CDR3 DNA is TGTGCCAGCAGTTATTCCCGCCCAGCCTATGGCTACACCTTC. Translating gives CASSYSRPAYGYTF. This chain links TRBV6-2 or TRBV6-3 with TRBJ1-2; no clear D. The CDR3 sequence is 14 residues long. In germline, CDR1 is MNHEY, CDR2 SVGEGT. V lost 3 bases and J lost 4, with 12 bases in between.

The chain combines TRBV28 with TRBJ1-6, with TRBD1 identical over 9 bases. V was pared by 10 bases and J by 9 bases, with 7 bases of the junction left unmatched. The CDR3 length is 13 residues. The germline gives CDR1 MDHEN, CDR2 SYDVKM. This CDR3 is CATQGQGSSPLHF. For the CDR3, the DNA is TGTGCCACCCAAGGACAGGGGAGTTCACCCCTCCACTTT.

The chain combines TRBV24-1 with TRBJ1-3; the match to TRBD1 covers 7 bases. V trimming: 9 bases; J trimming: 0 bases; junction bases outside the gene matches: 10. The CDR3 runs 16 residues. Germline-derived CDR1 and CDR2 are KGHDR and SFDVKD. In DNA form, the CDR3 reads TGTGCCACCGGGGGCCGAGGACAGGTCTCTGGAAACACCATATATTTT. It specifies CATGGRGQVSGNTIYF.

The CDR3 nucleotides are TGCGCCAGCAGCCACCTGGGGAGCTCCTACGAGCAGTACTTC. Protein sequence: CASSHLGSSYEQYF. The rearrangement joins TRBV4-3 to TRBJ2-7; TRBD2 is a possible D gene (5 bases). In germline, CDR1 is LGHNA, CDR2 YSLEER. Trimming shortened V by 3 bases and J by 0 bases, and 9 bases separated the two germline ends. The CDR3 spans 14 residues.

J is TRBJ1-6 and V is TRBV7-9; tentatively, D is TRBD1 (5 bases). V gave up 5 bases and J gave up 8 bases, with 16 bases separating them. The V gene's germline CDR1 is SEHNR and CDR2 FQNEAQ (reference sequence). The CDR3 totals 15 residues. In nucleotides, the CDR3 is TGTGCCAGCAGCGCCATTATGGGGGGGGATTCACCCCTCCACTTT. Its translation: CASSAIMGGDSPLHF.

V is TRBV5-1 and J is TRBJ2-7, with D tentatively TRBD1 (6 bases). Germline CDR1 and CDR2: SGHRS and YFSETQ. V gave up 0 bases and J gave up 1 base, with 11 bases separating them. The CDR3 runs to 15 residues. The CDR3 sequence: CASSLAGTLSYEQYF. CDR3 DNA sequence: TGCGCCAGCAGCTTGGCGGGGACACTTTCCTACGAGCAGTACTTC.

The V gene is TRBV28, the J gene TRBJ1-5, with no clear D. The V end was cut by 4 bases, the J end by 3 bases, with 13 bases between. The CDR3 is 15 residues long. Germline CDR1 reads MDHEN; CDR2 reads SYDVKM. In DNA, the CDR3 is TGTGCCAGCAGTTCCCCATCGACATCCAATCAGCCCCAGCATTTT. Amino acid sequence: CASSSPSTSNQPQHF.

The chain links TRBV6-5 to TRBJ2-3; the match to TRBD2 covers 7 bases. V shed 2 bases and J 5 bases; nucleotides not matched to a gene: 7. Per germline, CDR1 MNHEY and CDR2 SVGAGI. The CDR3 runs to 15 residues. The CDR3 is CASSYEGGSGDTQYF. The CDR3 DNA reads TGTGCCAGCAGTTACGAAGGCGGGAGTGGAGATACGCAGTATTTT.